This T cell receptor beta chain is from a study of vaccination and CD4 T cells after COVID-19. In the study overall: SARS-CoV-2 had been detected by nasal swab PCR in convalescent patients; nine were mild, one severe. Each control was exposed to a CEFX pool, an HIV-1 Nef pool, or no peptide at all. Overlapping spike peptides of SARS-CoV-2, HCoV-NL63, HCoV-OC43 and HCoV-229E were used, and cells were stimulated with them.

The Oncomine TCR Beta short-read assay sequenced DNA from cultured CD4+ T cells. TCRdb fed the PCR reads into MiXCR, producing one record per CDR3 protein. The profile shows several thousand distinct CDR3 sequences, more than 50% of them singletons. Treatment described: roughly ten-day PBMC culture with coronavirus spike peptide pools or control peptides (ViraFEST assay). For this clonotype: Its antigen remains unidentified.

Deletions cut 5 bases from V and 3 bases from J, with 14 bases between. The germline V gene has CDR1 SGHVT and CDR2 SQSDAQ. The CDR3 is 14 amino acids. The source was cultured CD4+ T cells from blood, collected after SARS-CoV-2 vaccination. This clonotype was obtained from a human donor with COVID-19. V and J are TRBV7-4 and TRBJ2-7; D gene ambiguous. CDR3 nucleotides: TGTGCCAGCAGCGAGGACGGACCCAACTACGAGCAGTACTTC. It encodes CASSEDGPNYEQYF.